What follows is one T cell receptor (beta chain) and its context. This clone was counted many times. This receptor's antigen is unknown. The sequenced fragment ends 3 residues before the CDR3 boundary, so the rest is inferred from the germline J gene. CVID samples and control samples contributed equivalent amounts of genomic DNA as sequencing input. For every sample, a 60 bp segment covering the rearranged TCRbeta CDR3 region was amplified and then sequenced. The immunoSEQ assay, a bias-corrected multiplex PCR with high-throughput sequencing, was employed for TCRbeta amplification. The published analysis was carried out like this. Every unique nucleotide sequence was considered a clone and was annotated with V, D and J genes, copy number and frequency. Sequences were labeled productive if in frame, and non-productive if out of frame or containing stop codons. As previously described, clonality was calculated on the basis of Shannon's entropy. Mean CDR3 Kyte-Doolittle hydropathy was derived from the predicted amino acid sequences of productive clones. Scaled V gene usage was hierarchically clustered using Manhattan distance and complete linkage with the R hclust function. To assess clone sharing by CDR3 amino acid sequence, 12 repertoires per group were resampled over 100 rounds. Repertoires were searched for 70 published EBV-specific and 245 published CMV-specific TCRbeta sequences. Two CVID samples that yielded fewer than 10,000 sequences were excluded from the analysis, so 42 CVID repertoires were retained. What TCRdb holds here is the immuneACCESS table cut down to in-frame rearrangements. Part of the clones is not present; checked against another copy, under half of the missing clones reflect an unresolved V gene, and the others are unexplained. V, J and clone size derive from that table, while D and trimming were established from the DNA sequence. This sample has about 52,000 clones in the table, none counted a single time. Together, the top ten hold about 2% of the sample.

The entry originates in a study of T cell clonality in common variable immunodeficiency (dated by TCRdb to about 2015). Overall results and qualifications from the work: Healthy controls shared more TCRbeta clones with each other than CVID subjects shared among themselves (p < 0.0001). Even though DNA input was equal, the average per sample came to about 81,820 unique sequences for controls compared with 25,000 to 40,000 for CVID samples. Reportedly, TCRbeta sequences from CVID had fewer deletions and N-nucleotide insertions, and highly modified clones with 13 or more V deletions were absent from CVID. Correlations between repertoire features and clinical complications were limited by patient heterogeneity within the CVID cohort. The authors noted that sequencing repertoires of T cell subpopulations would be needed to clarify what caused the increased clonality in CVID. TCRbeta clonality was higher in CVID subjects than in healthy controls (t-test p = 0.018), and the increase was most characteristic of about a third of subjects.

Most of the CVID patients and most of the healthy controls were of Caucasian heritage. From each donor, roughly 4.5 to 8.5 ml of heparinized peripheral whole blood was collected. Genomic DNA from adults with common variable immune deficiency (CVID) and from healthy adult controls was used for sequencing of TCRbeta CDR3 repertoires. The control group was made up of about 22 healthy adult volunteers (roughly ten male and 12 female) whose ages ranged from roughly 23 to 70 years, with a mean age of nearly 35. Diluted blood was density-centrifuged over Hypaque 1077 or Ficoll-Paque to isolate peripheral blood mononuclear cells. Genomic DNA was obtained from unsorted mononuclear cells using either Qiagen column purification or a centrifugation-based method. According to the germline V gene, CDR1 reads SGHTA and CDR2 reads FQGTGA. The CDR3 runs 15 amino acids, cysteine and phenylalanine included. Only the CDR3 bases that were read are kept: 36 of them, in frame from base 1.

The V gene is TRBV7-3 and the J gene is TRBJ2-3; 7 junctional bases match TRBD2. The source material was peripheral blood mononuclear cells. The sequence came from a person between 18 and 75 years old in good health. CDR3 DNA (partial): TGTGCCAGCAGCTTATACAGGACTAGTTTAGAGACG. Its coded protein is CASSLYRTSLET. The full CDR3 reads CASSLYRTSLETQYF.